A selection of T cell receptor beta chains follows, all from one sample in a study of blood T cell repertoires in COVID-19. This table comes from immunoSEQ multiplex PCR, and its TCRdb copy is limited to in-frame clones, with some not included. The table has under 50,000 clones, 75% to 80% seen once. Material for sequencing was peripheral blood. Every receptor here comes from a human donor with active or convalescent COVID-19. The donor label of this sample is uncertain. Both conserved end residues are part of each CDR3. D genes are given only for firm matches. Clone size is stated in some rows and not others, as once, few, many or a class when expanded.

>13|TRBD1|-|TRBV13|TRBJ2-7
TGTGCCAGCAGCTGGGGACAGGGAGGCGAGCAGTACTTC
CASSWGQGGEQYF
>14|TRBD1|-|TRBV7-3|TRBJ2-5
TGTGCCAGCAGCTTAAGGGACAGATCAGAGACCCAGTACTTC
CASSLRDRSETQYF
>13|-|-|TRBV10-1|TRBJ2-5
TGCGCCAGCAGTGAGTCGTCGGGGGAGACCCAGTACTTC
CASSESSGETQYF
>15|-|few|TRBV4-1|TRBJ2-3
TGCGCCAGCACCTGGGCAGGGTCCCTCACAGATACGCAGTATTTT
CASTWAGSLTDTQYF
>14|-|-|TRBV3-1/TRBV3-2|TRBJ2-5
TGTGCCAGCAGCCAAGAAGTGCGAGCGGAGACCCAGTACTTC
CASSQEVRAETQYF
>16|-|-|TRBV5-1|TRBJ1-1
TGCGCCAGCAGGGCCCCCATAGGGGGTATGAACACTGAAGCTTTCTTT
CASRAPIGGMNTEAFF
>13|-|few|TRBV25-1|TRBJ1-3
TGTGCCAGCAGTTCAGGGTGGGGAAACACCATATATTTT
CASSSGWGNTIYF
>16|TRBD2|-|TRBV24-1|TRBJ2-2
TGTGCCACCAGTGATTCGGTAGCGGGAAGGGTCGGGGAGCTGTTTTTT
CATSDSVAGRVGELFF
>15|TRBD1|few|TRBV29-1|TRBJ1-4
TGCAGCGTTGAAGATCGAGGGACAGAGAATGAAAAACTGTTTTTT
CSVEDRGTENEKLFF
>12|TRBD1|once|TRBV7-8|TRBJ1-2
TGTGCCAGCAGCCTCTACTCCAGGGGGAGCACCTTC
CASSLYSRGSTF
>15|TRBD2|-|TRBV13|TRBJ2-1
TGTGCCAGCAGCTTAGCCCGGGAGGGCCGGAATGAGCAGTTCTTC
CASSLAREGRNEQFF
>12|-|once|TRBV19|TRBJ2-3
TGTGCCAGTACTGCCGGGGCAGATACGCAGTATTTT
CASTAGADTQYF
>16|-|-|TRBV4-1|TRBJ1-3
TGCGCCAGCAGCCAAGCCGTCGCGATCTCTGGAAACACCATATATTTT
CASSQAVAISGNTIYF
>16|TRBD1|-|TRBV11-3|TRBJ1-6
TGTGCCAGCAGCCCTAATCCGGGACAGTTTAATTCACCCCTCCACTTT
CASSPNPGQFNSPLHF
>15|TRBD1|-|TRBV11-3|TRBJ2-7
TGTGCCAGCTCATCAGGGACAGGTCTTGGGGGCGAGCAGTACTTC
CASSSGTGLGGEQYF
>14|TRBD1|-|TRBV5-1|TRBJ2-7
TGCGCCAGCAGGGCCGGACAGGGAACCTACGAGCAGTACTTC
CASRAGQGTYEQYF
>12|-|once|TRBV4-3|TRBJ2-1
TGCGCCAGCAGCCCAACCACGGGGTCCCAGTTCTTC
CASSPTTGSQFF
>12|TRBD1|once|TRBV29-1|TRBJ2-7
TGCAGCGTCGGACAGGGGGCCTACGAGCAGTACTTC
CSVGQGAYEQYF
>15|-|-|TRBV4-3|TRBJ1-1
TGCGCCAGCAGCCAAGAGCAACAGGAGAACACTGAAGCTTTCTTT
CASSQEQQENTEAFF
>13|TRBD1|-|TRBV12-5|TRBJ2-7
TGTGCTAGTGCAGACAGGGGGCTTATCGAGCAGTACTTC
CASADRGLIEQYF
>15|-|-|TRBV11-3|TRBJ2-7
TGTGCCAGCAGCTTAGGAACGTCGAGCTCCTACGAGCAGTACTTC
CASSLGTSSSYEQYF
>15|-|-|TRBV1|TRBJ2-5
TGCACCAGCAGCCACAGGGGGGCAGGGATGAAGACCCAGTACTTC
CTSSHRGAGMKTQYF
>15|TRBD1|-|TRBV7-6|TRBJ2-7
TGTGCCAGCAGCTTAGTGGGGACAGGGTCCAACGAGCAGTACTTC
CASSLVGTGSNEQYF
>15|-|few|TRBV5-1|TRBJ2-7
TGCGCCAGCAGCTTGGAGCAGGGGATCTATTACGAGCAGTACTTC
CASSLEQGIYYEQYF
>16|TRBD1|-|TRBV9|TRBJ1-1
TGTGCCAGCAGCGTATATTCGGGACAGGGGGGCACTGAAGCTTTCTTT
CASSVYSGQGGTEAFF
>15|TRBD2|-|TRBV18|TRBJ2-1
TGTGCCAGCTCGCACGGACTAGCGGATAACAATGAGCAGTTCTTC
CASSHGLADNNEQFF
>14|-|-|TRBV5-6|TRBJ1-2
TGTGCCAGCAGCCGGGAGCGCCCGGGCTATGGCTACACCTTC
CASSRERPGYGYTF
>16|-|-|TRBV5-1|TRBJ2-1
TGCGCCAGCAGCCCCCGGCGCGGGGGCTTGGACAATGAGCAGTTCTTC
CASSPRRGGLDNEQFF
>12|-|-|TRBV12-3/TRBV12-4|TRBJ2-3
TGTGCCAGCAGTTTTAATAGAAATACGCAGTATTTT
CASSFNRNTQYF
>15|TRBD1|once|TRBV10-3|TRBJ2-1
TGTGCCACGTACCTCGGACAGGAGCGACACAATGAGCAGTTCTTC
CATYLGQERHNEQFF
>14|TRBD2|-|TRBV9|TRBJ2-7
TGTGCCAGCAGCGTAACTAGCGGAGGGTACGAGCAGTACTTC
CASSVTSGGYEQYF
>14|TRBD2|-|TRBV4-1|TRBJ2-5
TGCGCCAGCCGTAGCGGGAGGGCCGGGGAGACCCAGTACTTC
CASRSGRAGETQYF
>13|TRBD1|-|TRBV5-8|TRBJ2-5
TGTGCCAGCAGCCGACAGGGATCGGAGACCCAGTACTTC
CASSRQGSETQYF
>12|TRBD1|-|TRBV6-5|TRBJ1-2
TGTGCCAGCAGCCAGGGGGGAGGAGGCTACACCTTC
CASSQGGGGYTF
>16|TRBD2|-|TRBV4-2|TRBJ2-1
TGTGCCAGCAGCCAAGGTCCTAGCGGGGTAGACAATGAGCAGTTCTTC
CASSQGPSGVDNEQFF
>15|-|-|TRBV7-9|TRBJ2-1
TGTGCCAGCAGCTTAGGGGCTAGCCAGGTGGATGAGCAGTTCTTC
CASSLGASQVDEQFF
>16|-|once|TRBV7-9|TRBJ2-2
TGTGCCAGCAGCCAGTCCGTTCTTCGTGGCACCGGGGAGCTGTTTTTT
CASSQSVLRGTGELFF
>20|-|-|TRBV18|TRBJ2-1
TGTGCCAGCTCACCACCGACCGGGCCCCGTGGGCAGGGTTCCTACAATGAGCAGTTCTTC
CASSPPTGPRGQGSYNEQFF
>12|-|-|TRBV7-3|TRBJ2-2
TGTGCCAGCAGCTACGGAGGCGGGGAGCTGTTTTTT
CASSYGGGELFF
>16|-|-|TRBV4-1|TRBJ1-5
TGCGCCAGCAGCCAAGGAAGGGCGGGGCGAGGACAGCCCCAGCATTTT
CASSQGRAGRGQPQHF
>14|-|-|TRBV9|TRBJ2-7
TGTGCCAGCAGCTTCGCAACGGTGGCCTACGAGCAGTACTTC
CASSFATVAYEQYF
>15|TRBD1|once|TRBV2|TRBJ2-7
TGTGCCAGCAGGCCGCGACAGGGGGGTTCCTACGAGCAGTACTTC
CASRPRQGGSYEQYF
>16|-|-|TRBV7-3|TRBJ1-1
TGTGCCAGCAGCCCACCCGGGGGGACCTTGAACACTGAAGCTTTCTTT
CASSPPGGTLNTEAFF
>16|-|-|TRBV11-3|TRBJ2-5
TGTGCCAGCAGCCTCCTCCTCGGGGGAGTGGGGGAGACCCAGTACTTC
CASSLLLGGVGETQYF
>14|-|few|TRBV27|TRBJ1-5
TGTGCCAGCAGAGCCTCGGGGGAGTGGCAGCCCCAGCATTTT
CASRASGEWQPQHF
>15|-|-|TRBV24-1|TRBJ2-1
TGTGCCACCAGTGATCGGACAAGTATCTACAATGAGCAGTTCTTC
CATSDRTSIYNEQFF
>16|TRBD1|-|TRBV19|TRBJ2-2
TGTGCCAGTAGTGAGGGACAGGGGTTCCGCACCGGGGAGCTGTTTTTT
CASSEGQGFRTGELFF
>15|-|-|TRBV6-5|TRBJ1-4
TGTGCCAGCGATTCTCGGGGGATCAGGAATGAAAAACTGTTTTTT
CASDSRGIRNEKLFF
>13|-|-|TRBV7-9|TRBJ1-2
TGTGCCAGCAGCCCCGACCTCAGAGGTGGCTACACCTTC
CASSPDLRGGYTF
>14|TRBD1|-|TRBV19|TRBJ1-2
TGTGCCAGTAGTACTTACAGGGGGGACTATGGCTACACCTTC
CASSTYRGDYGYTF
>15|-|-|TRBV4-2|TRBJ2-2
TGTGCCAGCAGCCAACCCACACCGAACACCGGGGAGCTGTTTTTT
CASSQPTPNTGELFF
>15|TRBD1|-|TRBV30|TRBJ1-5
TGTGCCTGGAGTCCAGGGACAGGGGGCTCTCAGCCCCAGCATTTT
CAWSPGTGGSQPQHF
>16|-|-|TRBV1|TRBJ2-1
TGCACCAGCAGCCAACTCAATAGCGGGAGGCACAATGAGCAGTTCTTC
CTSSQLNSGRHNEQFF
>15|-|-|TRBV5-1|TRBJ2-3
TGCGCCAGCAGCCCCGAGGGGGGGGGAACAGATACGCAGTATTTT
CASSPEGGGTDTQYF
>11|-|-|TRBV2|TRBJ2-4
TGTGCCTCCGCGGCCAAAAACATTCAGTACTTC
CASAAKNIQYF
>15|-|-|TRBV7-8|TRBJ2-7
TGTGCCAGCAGCTTTGGACAAGTTGGGTCCTACGAGCAGTACTTC
CASSFGQVGSYEQYF
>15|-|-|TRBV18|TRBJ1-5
TGTGCCAGCTCACCTCTCGCGGGGGTAGATCAGCCCCAGCATTTT
CASSPLAGVDQPQHF
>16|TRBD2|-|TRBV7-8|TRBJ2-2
TGTGCCAGCAGCTTACATTCCCCGGGAGGGACCGGGGAGCTGTTTTTT
CASSLHSPGGTGELFF
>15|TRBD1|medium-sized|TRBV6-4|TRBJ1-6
TGTGCCAGCAGCCCGGACAGGGGCTATAATTCACCCCTCCACTTT
CASSPDRGYNSPLHF
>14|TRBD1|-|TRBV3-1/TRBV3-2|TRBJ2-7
TGTGCCAGCAGCCTACAGGGGAGCCCCTACGAGCAGTACTTC
CASSLQGSPYEQYF